Included here is one TCR beta chain sequence, with context. Its antigen remains unknown. This specimen belongs to a study of response to subunit inactivated influenza vaccine. Overall study results and limits: That few new T cells are recruited by each seasonal influenza vaccination was the authors' suggestion.

The CDR3 runs 12 residues. In germline, CDR1 is SEHNR, CDR2 FQNEAQ (reference sequence). V shed 3 bases and J shed 7 bases, with 10 bases lying between them. TCRdb re-called the RT-PCR reads through MiXCR, storing one row per CDR3 protein. This sample has over 800,000 distinct CDR3 sequences, with 21% found just once. This specimen consisted of PBMCs from blood, obtained 4 to 6 days after vaccination. The chain recombines TRBV7-9 with TRBJ2-7; D gene ambiguous. The sequence was obtained from a man aged 50 or older who received an inactivated influenza vaccine. The CDR3 loop reads CASSFTLGEQYF. DNA of the CDR3: TGTGCCAGCAGCTTTACCTTAGGGGAGCAGTACTTC. The variable domain in full, completed from reference TRBV7-9 and TRBJ2-7, reads DTGVSQNPRHKITKRGQNVTFRCDPISEHNRLYWYRQTLGQGPEFLTYFQNEAQLEKSRLLSDRFSAERPKGSFSTLEIQRTEQGDSAMYLCASSFTLGEQYFGPGTRLTVT.